The clone carrying this T cell receptor (beta chain) was detected a few times. The antigen is not known. This record belongs to a study of blood T cells in healthy people across ages. Study findings and constraints: Calculation of diversity from one million T cells yielded estimates considered to be underestimates.

Germline V CDR1 and CDR2: MNHEY, SVGEGT. V was shortened by 2 bases and J by 6 bases, with 7 bases between the two germline ends. CDR3 length: 12 amino acids. It was with a sample-barcoded 5' primer and a J-beta primer mix that a second PCR of roughly 6 to 11 cycles was run. A single record per CDR3 protein comes from TCRdb applying MiXCR to the 5' RACE reads. The sample shows approximately 2,000,000 distinct CDR3 sequences, 30% to 40% of them seen only once. This sequence originates from a human donor in good health. Sample: blood. The chain couples TRBV6-2 or TRBV6-3 to TRBJ1-2; D is ambiguous. CDR3 residues: CASSYPQHGYTF. CDR3 nucleotide sequence: TGTGCCAGCAGTTACCCCCAACATGGCTACACCTTC.